This T cell receptor beta chain emerged from a study of graft-versus-host responses after intestinal transplantation. Regarding the study as a whole: Recipient marrow held GvH clones, some first seen in ileum or blood.

Sequencing used immunoSEQ multiplex PCR; TCRdb keeps in-frame clones, though not all of them. The data show about 21,000 clones, approximately 92% seen once. The ends were cut back, 6 bases at V and 2 bases at J, with 14 bases in the middle. Germline CDR1 reads SEHNR; CDR2 reads FQNEAQ (reference sequence). The CDR3 length is 14 residues. With regard to this clone: Its antigen is as yet unknown.

The sample consisted of PBMCs, taken about 250 days after intestinal transplant. The gene calls are TRBV7-9 and TRBJ2-7, with D hard to call. This TCR derives from a human patient who received an intestinal transplant, so some T cells may come from the graft donor. The DNA for the CDR3 is TGTGCCAGCAGTGAATCTCGCATCGCCTACGAGCAGTACTTC. Translated: CASSESRIAYEQYF.